The sequence of this TCR beta chain was determined in a study of OX40 agonist ivuxolimab in advanced cancers. In the study overall: Every 2 weeks, ivuxolimab was infused into the patients intravenously at between 0.01 and 10 mg/kg. Study observations and caveats: More expanded clones were seen, on average, in CD8+ T cells than in CD4+. It was also the case that some nonresponders had low normalized T-cell clonal expansion.

A history of autoimmune disease or systemic immunosuppression excluded patients. The CDR3 totals 16 residues. V was clipped by 2 bases and J by 4 bases, with 18 bases between them. CDR1 and CDR2 from the germline V gene are MDHEN and SYDVKM. Worth noting for this clone: Its target is not known.

This table comes from immunoSEQ multiplex PCR, and its TCRdb copy is limited to in-frame clones, with some not included. The table lists 35,000 to 50,000 clones, roughly 90% of them singletons, with over 1% in the top ten. V usage is TRBV28 and J usage is TRBJ2-7; either TRBD1 or TRBD2 may fit D (8 bases each). The clonotype comes from an adult with an advanced solid tumor such as melanoma, head and neck, liver or kidney cancer. This specimen consisted of CD4+ or CD8+ T cells sorted from blood, obtained in a trial of the OX40 agonist ivuxolimab. The CDR3, as DNA: TGTGCCAGCAGTTTAGGGACTAGGACAGGGAAATACGAGCAGTACTTC. Amino acids: CASSLGTRTGKYEQYF. Drawing the rest from reference TRBV28 and TRBJ2-7, the complete variable domain is DVKVTQSSRYLVKRTGEKVFLECVQDMDHENMFWYRQDPGLGLRLIYFSYDVKMKEKGDIPEGYSVSREKKERFSLILESASTNQTSMYLCASSLGTRTGKYEQYFGPGTRLTVT.